This note documents a single T cell receptor beta chain sequence. The data were taken from a study of cytomegalovirus exposure and HLA in healthy donors. About the study: The use of the same platform for the 95 to 150 validation repertoires and the approximately 730 first-cohort repertoires was reported by a later analysis.

Only in-frame clones appear in the TCRdb table, and some are missing; sequencing was by immunoSEQ multiplex PCR. The repertoire consists of 250,000 to 400,000 clones, with about 90% occurring once and the leading ten covering about 1%. The V segment lost 1 base and the J segment 9 bases; nucleotides outside the gene matches: 6. CDR3 size: 16 residues. Germline CDR1 reads SGHAT; CDR2 reads FQNNGV. The sequenced sample was PBMCs. The chain couples TRBV11-2 to TRBJ1-6; TRBD1 matches at 10 bases. This sequence originates from a woman in her thirties in good health and CMV-seropositive. CDR3 bases: TGTGCCAGCAGCTTAGCCTCGGGACAGGGGAGTTCACCCCTCCACTTT. Protein product: CASSLASGQGSSPLHF. Looking up the rest from reference TRBV11-2 and TRBJ1-6 gives the full variable domain: EAGVAQSPRYKIIEKRQSVAFWCNPISGHATLYWYQQILGQGPKLLIQFQNNGVVDDSQLPKDRFSAERLKGVDSTLKIQPAKLEDSAVYLCASSLASGQGSSPLHFGNGTRLTVT.